The source of this T cell receptor (beta chain) is a study of CXCR3-negative and CXCR3-positive naive CD8 T cells. Study results and limitations: The study found more hydrophobic TRB CDR3s in CXCR3-positive naive cells than in CXCR3-negative naive cells.

UMI-labeled 5' RACE TRB cDNA libraries were prepared from the cells. Each CDR3 protein gets one entry in TCRdb, which reprocessed the 5' RACE reads and gives no DNA. The sample's table shows under 150,000 distinct CDR3 sequences. This CDR3 is 15 amino acids long. Germline V gene lookup returns CDR1 LGHNA and CDR2 YSLEER. As for this clonotype: Its specificity is not known.

V is TRBV4-3 and J is TRBJ2-7. The sample consisted of naive CXCR3+ CD8+ T cells from blood. Subset here: CD45RO-CCR7+CD27+CD95- naive CD8+ T cells expressing CXCR3 (TNR3+). This TCR was sampled from a human donor in good health. Some clones in this sample may be carry-over from other donors' samples. Here the CDR3 reads CASSQDLGRSYEQYF.